These 15 T cell receptor beta chains came from one sample sequenced in a study of CD8 T cells in Susac syndrome. Reverse transcription of about 0.5 to 1 ug RNA used random hexamers. TCRdb re-analysed the immunoSEQ multiplex PCR reads in MiXCR, keeping a single row per CDR3 protein. Among 200,000 to 250,000 distinct CDR3 sequences listed, 95% were seen once. The sample taken for sequencing was CD4+ T cells from PBMCs. These receptors originate from a human donor with multiple sclerosis.

V is TRBV11-2 and J is TRBJ2-3, with TRBD2 as a possible D gene (6 bases). CDR3 length equals 14 residues. The V end was cut by 3 bases, the J end by 1 base, with 8 bases between. The germline V gene encodes CDR1 SGHAT and CDR2 FQNNGV. Here the CDR3 reads CASSFERGTDTQYF. CDR3 nucleotide sequence: TGTGCCAGCAGCTTCGAGCGGGGCACAGATACGCAGTATTTT.

The chain carries TRBV29-1 and TRBJ1-1; no reliable D call. The V gene's germline CDR1 is SQVTM and CDR2 ANQGSEA. This CDR3 has 12 amino acids. Trimming took off 4 bases at V and 4 bases at J, with 10 bases between the two ends. The CDR3 is CSVATQATEAFF. The CDR3 region has the DNA TGCAGCGTTGCAACCCAAGCCACTGAAGCTTTCTTT.

This chain links TRBV20-1 with TRBJ2-1, with 9 nucleotides matching TRBD2. The germline V gene has CDR1 DFQATT and CDR2 SNEGSKA (reference sequence). This CDR3 contains 14 residues. The CDR3 here is CSVKRGATYNEQFF. As DNA, the CDR3 is TGCAGCGTCAAGCGGGGGGCGACATACAATGAGCAGTTCTTC.

The V call is TRBV30, the J call TRBJ1-1, with TRBD1 as a possible D gene (5 bases). The CDR3 sequence is 15 residues long. V was cut by 0 bases and J by 4 bases, with 15 bases left in between. The V gene's germline CDR1 is GTSNPN and CDR2 SVGIG (reference sequence). CDR3 in amino acids: CAWSVPGRIGTEAFF. In nucleotides, the CDR3 is TGTGCCTGGAGTGTACCAGGGAGAATAGGCACTGAAGCTTTCTTT.

The chain employs TRBV28 and TRBJ1-2, with 7 bases matching TRBD1. J gave up 3 bases and V 6 bases, and 13 bases lay outside the gene matches. This CDR3 has 16 residues. Per the germline V gene, CDR1 is MDHEN and CDR2 is SYDVKM. The CDR3 DNA is TGTGCCAGCAGGCCAACTCGGGGACAGTCACACTATGGCTACACCTTC. It codes for CASRPTRGQSHYGYTF.

The V gene is TRBV20-1, the J gene TRBJ2-3; D might be TRBD1 or TRBD2, each matching 5 bases. Per the germline V gene, CDR1 is DFQATT and CDR2 is SNEGSKA (reference sequence). The CDR3 has 15 residues. The V end lost 5 bases, the J end lost 0 bases, and 15 bases lay between the germline ends. For the CDR3, the DNA is TGCAGTGCTGACCGGGACGGGCTAAGCACAGATACGCAGTATTTT. This encodes CSADRDGLSTDTQYF.

The gene calls are TRBV5-6 and TRBJ1-2; maybe TRBD1 (6 bases). V lost 3 bases and J lost 5, with 14 bases in between. Per germline, CDR1 SGHDT and CDR2 YYEEEE. The CDR3 has 14 amino acids. The CDR3 reads CASSSGPTGYGYTF. CDR3 nucleotide sequence: TGTGCCAGCAGCTCCGGTCCAACAGGGTATGGCTACACCTTC.

V usage is TRBV12-3 or TRBV12-4 and J usage is TRBJ1-1; D not certain. The CDR3 is 12 residues long. V was trimmed by 7 bases and J by 4 bases, leaving 10 bases between them. The CDR3 DNA is TGTGCCAGCACGGGTGTCGGCACTGAAGCTTTCTTT. Its protein product is CASTGVGTEAFF.

V and J are TRBV12-3 or TRBV12-4 and TRBJ1-5; 9 positions agree with TRBD1. V gave up 6 bases and J gave up 4 bases; unmatched junction bases: 10. There are 16 residues in the CDR3. The CDR3 sequence is CASRLRTGEGNQPQHF. The CDR3 nucleotides are TGTGCCAGCAGACTTAGGACAGGGGAGGGTAATCAGCCCCAGCATTTT.

The chain couples TRBV20-1 to TRBJ1-1, with 7 bases matching TRBD1. Losses at the gene ends were 4 bases for V and 5 bases for J; bases not matched to a gene: 4. Germline values: CDR1 DFQATT, CDR2 SNEGSKA (reference sequence). There are 12 residues in the CDR3. The CDR3 DNA is TGCAGTGCTACTTCAGGGGGAACTGAAGCTTTCTTT. This encodes CSATSGGTEAFF.

The chain carries TRBV20-1 and TRBJ1-1; 7 bases map to TRBD1. This CDR3 has 13 residues. Germline V gene sequence: CDR1 DFQATT, CDR2 SNEGSKA (reference sequence). Trimming took 6 bases from V and 7 from J; bases not matched to a gene: 11. The CDR3 spells CSAPGTEFGEAFF. CDR3 bases: TGCAGTGCGCCCGGGACAGAGTTTGGTGAAGCTTTCTTT.

The chain has TRBV24-1 and TRBJ2-3; the D is unclear. The CDR3 has 13 amino acids. The germline CDR1 and CDR2 sequences are KGHDR and SFDVKD. V was pared by 6 bases and J by 2 bases, with 8 bases between. This chain's CDR3 is CATSRANTDTQYF. The CDR3 DNA follows: TGTGCCACCAGTCGCGCTAACACAGATACGCAGTATTTT.

The chain joins TRBV20-1 to TRBJ1-5; tentative D call: TRBD1 (6 bases). Trimming removed 6 bases at V and 11 bases at J, with 23 bases between. Per the germline V gene, CDR1 is DFQATT and CDR2 is SNEGSKA (reference sequence). The CDR3 loop spans 14 amino acids. This chain's CDR3 is CSAPDRGLSRSQHF. The CDR3, as DNA: TGCAGTGCACCGGACAGAGGCTTGAGTAGGTCCCAGCATTTT.

J is TRBJ2-5 and V is TRBV20-1; D might be TRBD1 (6 bases). V lost 1 base and J lost 1, with 7 bases in between. CDR1 DFQATT and CDR2 SNEGSKA come from the germline V gene (reference sequence). The CDR3 loop spans 13 amino acids. DNA for the CDR3: TGCAGTGCTAGAGGGACAGTCCAAGAGACCCAGTACTTC. Amino acid sequence: CSARGTVQETQYF.

V is TRBV29-1 and J is TRBJ2-2; no definite D call. The V and J ends lost 7 bases and 6 bases respectively, with 9 bases between them. This CDR3 is built from 11 residues. Germline loops: CDR1 SQVTM, CDR2 ANQGSEA. CDR3 sequence: CSGQRAGELFF. The CDR3 DNA reads TGCAGCGGCCAACGGGCCGGGGAGCTGTTTTTT.